A selection of T cell receptor beta chains follows, all from one sample in a study of blood T cell repertoires in COVID-19. Using immunoSEQ multiplex PCR, the repertoire was profiled, and TCRdb retains in-frame clones only, with some absent. This table holds about 190,000 clones, under 90% found once. The material sequenced was peripheral blood. The receptor set was obtained from a man in his forties or fifties with acute or convalescent COVID-19. Both conserved end residues are part of each CDR3. The order of the fields is clone size, V gene, J gene, D gene, CDR3 length, CDR3 protein, CDR3 DNA. A D gene is named only where the DNA matches it firmly. Size values are once, few and many counts, or a class for expanded clones, and some rows have none.

clone_size: once; v_call: TRBV5-1; j_call: TRBJ2-3; d_call: TRBD1; cdr3_length: 15; cdr3_aa: CASSLAGQGVDTQYF; cdr3_nt: TGCGCCAGCAGCTTGGCCGGACAGGGGGTAGATACGCAGTATTTT
clone_size: NA; v_call: TRBV27; j_call: TRBJ1-1; d_call: NA; cdr3_length: 14; cdr3_aa: CASSLTMARGEAFF; cdr3_nt: TGTGCCAGCAGTTTAACCATGGCGCGGGGCGAAGCTTTCTTT
clone_size: NA; v_call: TRBV4-3; j_call: TRBJ1-1; d_call: NA; cdr3_length: 15; cdr3_aa: CASSQEWGGNTEAFF; cdr3_nt: TGCGCCAGCAGCCAAGAGTGGGGGGGAAACACTGAAGCTTTCTTT
clone_size: NA; v_call: TRBV28; j_call: TRBJ2-2; d_call: NA; cdr3_length: 16; cdr3_aa: CASSFWAGQKSGELFF; cdr3_nt: TGTGCCAGCAGTTTTTGGGCAGGGCAGAAAAGCGGGGAGCTGTTTTTT
clone_size: NA; v_call: TRBV5-1; j_call: TRBJ1-3; d_call: NA; cdr3_length: 16; cdr3_aa: CASSSATVDSGNTIYF; cdr3_nt: TGCGCCAGCAGCTCCGCTACAGTTGACTCTGGAAACACCATATATTTT
clone_size: few; v_call: TRBV4-3; j_call: TRBJ1-4; d_call: NA; cdr3_length: 15; cdr3_aa: CASSQLRGANEKLFF; cdr3_nt: TGCGCCAGCAGCCAACTTCGCGGGGCTAATGAAAAACTGTTTTTT
clone_size: NA; v_call: TRBV5-6; j_call: TRBJ2-7; d_call: NA; cdr3_length: 12; cdr3_aa: CASSQFSYEQYF; cdr3_nt: TGTGCCAGCAGCCAATTTTCCTACGAGCAGTACTTC
clone_size: NA; v_call: TRBV6-5; j_call: TRBJ2-7; d_call: TRBD1; cdr3_length: 14; cdr3_aa: CASSYRGQNYEQYF; cdr3_nt: TGTGCCAGCAGTTACCGGGGACAGAACTACGAGCAGTACTTC
clone_size: NA; v_call: TRBV5-1; j_call: TRBJ2-5; d_call: NA; cdr3_length: 15; cdr3_aa: CASSPIRTERETQYF; cdr3_nt: TGCGCCAGCAGCCCGATCCGAACAGAGAGAGAGACCCAGTACTTC
clone_size: NA; v_call: TRBV10-2; j_call: TRBJ2-1; d_call: TRBD1; cdr3_length: 15; cdr3_aa: CASTITGVPYNEQFF; cdr3_nt: TGCGCCAGCACCATTACAGGGGTGCCCTACAATGAGCAGTTCTTC
clone_size: NA; v_call: TRBV10-3; j_call: TRBJ1-1; d_call: NA; cdr3_length: 16; cdr3_aa: CAISESMRGGATEAFF; cdr3_nt: TGTGCCATCAGTGAGTCGATGAGGGGGGGGGCCACTGAAGCTTTCTTT
clone_size: NA; v_call: TRBV12-3/TRBV12-4; j_call: TRBJ1-5; d_call: NA; cdr3_length: 12; cdr3_aa: CASTTGPQPQHF; cdr3_nt: TGTGCCAGCACTACAGGGCCCCAGCCCCAGCATTTT
clone_size: once; v_call: TRBV6-5; j_call: TRBJ2-1; d_call: NA; cdr3_length: 14; cdr3_aa: CASSYSTTPDEQFF; cdr3_nt: TGTGCCAGCAGTTACTCGACTACCCCCGATGAGCAGTTCTTC
clone_size: once; v_call: TRBV29-1; j_call: TRBJ2-5; d_call: NA; cdr3_length: 12; cdr3_aa: CSVEKGEETQYF; cdr3_nt: TGCAGCGTTGAGAAAGGGGAAGAGACCCAGTACTTC
clone_size: NA; v_call: TRBV28; j_call: TRBJ1-1; d_call: TRBD1; cdr3_length: 17; cdr3_aa: CASSIGGTGRLNTEAFF; cdr3_nt: TGTGCCAGCAGCATAGGCGGGACAGGAAGATTGAACACTGAAGCTTTCTTT
clone_size: NA; v_call: TRBV14; j_call: TRBJ2-7; d_call: NA; cdr3_length: 16; cdr3_aa: CASSPSITEYSYEQYF; cdr3_nt: TGTGCCAGCAGTCCCTCTATTACAGAGTATTCCTACGAGCAGTACTTC
clone_size: NA; v_call: TRBV9; j_call: TRBJ1-2; d_call: TRBD1; cdr3_length: 15; cdr3_aa: CASSADPTGLGGYTF; cdr3_nt: TGTGCCAGCAGCGCAGACCCGACAGGGCTGGGTGGCTACACCTTC
clone_size: NA; v_call: TRBV7-2; j_call: TRBJ2-1; d_call: TRBD2; cdr3_length: 15; cdr3_aa: CASRLTSGAFNEQFF; cdr3_nt: TGTGCCAGCAGGTTAACTAGCGGGGCGTTCAATGAGCAGTTCTTC
clone_size: NA; v_call: TRBV6-1; j_call: TRBJ2-3; d_call: TRBD2; cdr3_length: 16; cdr3_aa: CASSENKLAGTDTQYF; cdr3_nt: TGTGCCAGCAGTGAAAACAAGCTAGCGGGGACAGATACGCAGTATTTT
clone_size: NA; v_call: TRBV5-1; j_call: TRBJ2-3; d_call: NA; cdr3_length: 17; cdr3_aa: CASSLGLNSDFTDTQYF; cdr3_nt: TGCGCCAGCAGCTTGGGACTCAATTCCGATTTCACAGATACGCAGTATTTT
clone_size: NA; v_call: TRBV27; j_call: TRBJ2-3; d_call: TRBD2; cdr3_length: 17; cdr3_aa: CASSLWSSGGATDTQYF; cdr3_nt: TGTGCCAGCAGTTTATGGTCCAGCGGGGGGGCGACAGATACGCAGTATTTT
clone_size: NA; v_call: TRBV3-1/TRBV3-2; j_call: TRBJ2-5; d_call: NA; cdr3_length: 17; cdr3_aa: CASSQGKAWRSRETQYF; cdr3_nt: TGTGCCAGCAGCCAAGGGAAGGCCTGGAGGTCGCGAGAGACCCAGTACTTC
clone_size: NA; v_call: TRBV5-1; j_call: TRBJ1-1; d_call: TRBD1; cdr3_length: 15; cdr3_aa: CASSAGTGDGTEAFF; cdr3_nt: TGCGCCAGCAGCGCTGGGACAGGGGATGGCACTGAAGCTTTCTTT
clone_size: NA; v_call: TRBV11-1; j_call: TRBJ2-1; d_call: TRBD2; cdr3_length: 14; cdr3_aa: CASTPRSGGAVDFF; cdr3_nt: TGTGCCAGCACTCCCCGTTCGGGGGGGGCCGTAGATTTCTTC
clone_size: NA; v_call: TRBV5-1; j_call: TRBJ2-1; d_call: NA; cdr3_length: 15; cdr3_aa: CASSVIAESYNEQFF; cdr3_nt: TGCGCCAGCAGCGTAATAGCGGAATCCTACAATGAGCAGTTCTTC
clone_size: NA; v_call: TRBV4-2; j_call: TRBJ1-2; d_call: NA; cdr3_length: 15; cdr3_aa: CASSQLLDTYYGYTF; cdr3_nt: TGTGCCAGCAGCCAACTTTTGGACACTTACTATGGCTACACCTTC
clone_size: few; v_call: TRBV27; j_call: TRBJ2-7; d_call: TRBD1; cdr3_length: 17; cdr3_aa: CASSSRSLDRGLYEQYF; cdr3_nt: TGTGCCAGCAGTTCCCGCTCCCTTGACAGGGGGCTATACGAGCAGTACTTC
clone_size: NA; v_call: TRBV6-1; j_call: TRBJ2-2; d_call: TRBD1; cdr3_length: 15; cdr3_aa: CASSESTGRTGELFF; cdr3_nt: TGTGCCAGCAGTGAATCGACAGGGCGGACCGGGGAGCTGTTTTTT
clone_size: NA; v_call: TRBV29-1; j_call: TRBJ2-3; d_call: NA; cdr3_length: 12; cdr3_aa: CSVGGGSDTQYF; cdr3_nt: TGCAGCGTTGGAGGCGGATCAGATACGCAGTATTTT
clone_size: NA; v_call: TRBV5-1; j_call: TRBJ2-1; d_call: NA; cdr3_length: 15; cdr3_aa: CASRLVQGSYNEQFF; cdr3_nt: TGCGCCAGCCGGTTGGTCCAGGGCTCCTACAATGAGCAGTTCTTC
clone_size: once; v_call: TRBV7-2; j_call: TRBJ1-5; d_call: NA; cdr3_length: 17; cdr3_aa: CASSLGGGEVSHQPQHF; cdr3_nt: TGTGCCAGCAGCTTAGGGGGTGGGGAGGTGAGTCATCAGCCCCAGCATTTT
clone_size: NA; v_call: TRBV7-2; j_call: TRBJ1-4; d_call: NA; cdr3_length: 15; cdr3_aa: CASSANGATNEKLFF; cdr3_nt: TGTGCCAGCAGCGCCAACGGTGCAACTAATGAAAAACTGTTTTTT
clone_size: NA; v_call: TRBV29-1; j_call: TRBJ2-7; d_call: NA; cdr3_length: 14; cdr3_aa: CSVVGRGASYEQYF; cdr3_nt: TGCAGCGTTGTGGGCCGGGGGGCTTCCTACGAGCAGTACTTC
clone_size: NA; v_call: TRBV19; j_call: TRBJ2-3; d_call: NA; cdr3_length: 12; cdr3_aa: CASSPARDTQYF; cdr3_nt: TGTGCCAGTAGTCCCGCGAGAGATACGCAGTATTTT
clone_size: NA; v_call: TRBV18; j_call: TRBJ2-7; d_call: NA; cdr3_length: 14; cdr3_aa: CASSRAGGGDEQYF; cdr3_nt: TGTGCCAGCTCCCGGGCGGGTGGAGGAGACGAGCAGTACTTC
clone_size: NA; v_call: TRBV7-9; j_call: TRBJ1-2; d_call: TRBD1; cdr3_length: 16; cdr3_aa: CASSSPGTGWTYGYTF; cdr3_nt: TGTGCCAGCAGCTCACCGGGGACAGGTTGGACCTATGGCTACACCTTC
clone_size: NA; v_call: TRBV4-3; j_call: TRBJ1-4; d_call: NA; cdr3_length: 14; cdr3_aa: CASSQGRTNEKLFF; cdr3_nt: TGCGCCAGCAGCCAAGGCAGAACTAATGAAAAACTGTTTTTT
clone_size: NA; v_call: TRBV7-2; j_call: TRBJ1-2; d_call: NA; cdr3_length: 15; cdr3_aa: CASSLRLEGFNGYTF; cdr3_nt: TGTGCCAGCAGCCTACGCCTGGAGGGATTCAATGGCTACACCTTC
clone_size: few; v_call: TRBV30; j_call: TRBJ2-2; d_call: NA; cdr3_length: 14; cdr3_aa: CAWTGYSNTGELFF; cdr3_nt: TGTGCCTGGACAGGGTATTCGAACACCGGGGAGCTGTTTTTT
clone_size: NA; v_call: TRBV7-2; j_call: TRBJ2-7; d_call: TRBD1; cdr3_length: 14; cdr3_aa: CASSSGQGSSEQYF; cdr3_nt: TGTGCCAGCAGCTCTGGACAGGGGAGTTCCGAGCAGTACTTC
clone_size: NA; v_call: TRBV18; j_call: TRBJ2-4; d_call: TRBD1; cdr3_length: 17; cdr3_aa: CASSPLDRGVAKNIQYF; cdr3_nt: TGTGCCAGCTCGCCCTTGGACAGGGGCGTAGCCAAAAACATTCAGTACTTC
clone_size: NA; v_call: TRBV7-9; j_call: TRBJ2-5; d_call: TRBD2; cdr3_length: 15; cdr3_aa: CASSETSGGAETQYF; cdr3_nt: TGTGCCAGCAGTGAGACTAGCGGGGGGGCCGAGACCCAGTACTTC
clone_size: once; v_call: TRBV5-5; j_call: TRBJ2-6; d_call: TRBD1; cdr3_length: 18; cdr3_aa: CASSRATGGAEGANVLTF; cdr3_nt: TGTGCCAGCAGCCGCGCCACAGGGGGAGCGGAAGGGGCCAACGTCCTGACTTTC
clone_size: NA; v_call: TRBV18; j_call: TRBJ1-4; d_call: NA; cdr3_length: 15; cdr3_aa: CASSPPAMANEKLFF; cdr3_nt: TGTGCCAGCTCACCACCAGCGATGGCTAATGAAAAACTGTTTTTT
clone_size: once; v_call: TRBV5-6; j_call: TRBJ1-5; d_call: TRBD1; cdr3_length: 15; cdr3_aa: CASSSGTGSNQPQHF; cdr3_nt: TGTGCCAGCAGCTCCGGGACAGGTTCTAATCAGCCCCAGCATTTT